Sequencing of this T cell receptor beta chain was carried out in a study of CD4 and CD8 cells across lung adenocarcinoma regions (dated by TCRdb to 2016 to 2018). Regarding the research as a whole: Intratumor heterogeneity of the T cell receptor repertoire was examined by comparing tumor centers with tumor margins.

The library was made by PCR. The sequencing machine was a HiSeq X Ten. In-frame beta chains were kept once TCRdb had trimmed the public reads at Q25 with fastp and called clones with MiXCR. A single entry per CDR3 protein holds the most common genes and DNA from its merged rows. A total of about 16,000 distinct CDR3 sequences appear in this sample, about half of them only once. Roughly 50% of the sample goes to the ten largest clones. A remark on this clonotype: No cognate antigen has been identified for it. The record has no base qualities; no much larger clone is one base away.

Trimming at the junction amounts to 7 bases on V and 6 bases on J, and the germline ends lie 7 bases apart. The CDR3 measures 11 amino acids from cysteine to phenylalanine. The only DNA kept is the CDR3, 33 bases in frame from the first base. In the germline V gene, CDR1 corresponds to MNHNS and CDR2 to SASEGT. Donors were patients with localized lung adenocarcinoma, a subtype of non-small cell lung cancer. The centers of localized lung adenocarcinomas were where the samples came from. For TCR repertoire analysis, CD8+ T cells from tumor tissue were profiled separately from CD4+ T cells. The sequence came from a female donor with lung adenocarcinoma. The CD4 and CD8 labels of this study may be unreliable. The rearranged segments are TRBV6-1 and TRBJ2-1; no D segment can be confidently identified. Sequencing used CD8+ T cells from the center of a lung tumor. Interpreted using the paper, the cell subset or site label stands for: tumor center region. The CDR3 amino acid sequence is: CASTQRNEQFF. The nucleotide sequence is given as TGTGCCAGCACCCAGCGCAATGAGCAGTTCTTC.